This T cell receptor (beta chain) was identified during a study of cytomegalovirus exposure and HLA in healthy donors. Germline values: CDR1 SNHLY, CDR2 FYNNEI. Between the trimmed V and J ends, which lost 7 bases and 2 bases, there was a span of 11 bases. This CDR3 spans 13 amino acids. Profiled with immunoSEQ multiplex PCR; TCRdb holds only in-frame clones, not every one. Of 150,000 to 200,000 clones listed, roughly 86% are singletons. The chain uses TRBV2 and TRBJ2-5; TRBD2 is a possible D gene (5 bases). The TCR sequence derives from a woman aged 18-30 years in good health and CMV-seronegative. The sequenced sample was PBMCs. The chain's CDR3 is CASTQERQETQYF. The CDR3 DNA follows: TGTGCCAGCACCCAAGAGCGGCAAGAGACCCAGTACTTC. Combining the CDR3 with reference TRBV2 and TRBJ2-5 gives the whole variable domain EPEVTQTPSHQVTQMGQEVILRCVPISNHLYFYWYRQILGQKVEFLVSFYNNEISEKSEIFDDQFSVERPDGSNFTLKIRSTKLEDSAMYFCASTQERQETQYFGPGTRLLVL.